This T cell receptor beta chain was sequenced in a study of cytomegalovirus exposure and HLA in healthy donors. About the study: The platform used for the roughly 130 validation repertoires matched that of the roughly 670 first-cohort repertoires, a later analysis reported.

Clones were read by immunoSEQ multiplex PCR, and TCRdb kept only the in-frame ones, dropping some. The profile shows around 160,000 clones, about 90% of them singletons. Sequencing input: PBMCs. This clonotype originated in a woman aged 18-30 years in good health and CMV-seropositive.

CDR3 in amino acids: CSVEDLNLSGYTF. In DNA form, the CDR3 reads TGCAGCGTTGAAGATCTTAATCTATCTGGCTACACCTTC. The J gene is TRBJ1-2, the V gene TRBV29-1; D remains ambiguous. V was clipped by 0 bases and J by 7 bases, with 12 bases between them. This CDR3 spans 13 amino acids. The germline CDR1 and CDR2 sequences are SQVTM and ANQGSEA.